These 9 T cell receptor beta chains were sequenced from one sample in a study of Ad26.COV2.S vaccination and SARS-CoV-2 variants. This table comes from immunoSEQ multiplex PCR, and its TCRdb copy is limited to in-frame clones, with some not included. This table holds 400,000 to 450,000 clones, 75% to 95% found once. Treatment defined: around 19 received Ad26.COV2.S at low or high dose, single or two shots; about 5 received placebo; per-sample allocation not given. Specimen acquisition occurred on day 63 following the initial vaccine or placebo injection. The source was peripheral blood, collected in a trial of Ad26.COV2.S vaccine versus placebo. These receptors originate from a person between 18 and 59 years old who received the Ad26.COV2.S COVID-19 vaccine or a placebo.

The rearrangement uses TRBV5-5 and TRBJ2-3; D uncertain. This CDR3 comprises 17 residues. The V and J ends lost 1 base and 1 base respectively, with 16 bases between them. Per germline, CDR1 SGHKS and CDR2 YYEKEE (reference sequence). The CDR3 DNA is TGTGCCAGCAGCTTGTTTGGGATACGCACCGGCACAGATACGCAGTATTTT. It specifies CASSLFGIRTGTDTQYF.

V is TRBV29-1 and J is TRBJ2-7, with 7 bases that match TRBD1. The CDR3 is 12 residues long. Germline assignment: CDR1 SQVTM and CDR2 ANQGSEA. J gave up 2 bases and V 4 bases, and 2 bases lay outside the gene matches. The CDR3 protein is CSVVDRTYEQYF. The CDR3 bases are TGCAGCGTTGTGGACAGGACCTACGAGCAGTACTTC.

This chain links TRBV27 with TRBJ2-3, with 7 nucleotides matching TRBD1. V lost 1 base, J lost 6 bases, and 4 bases stayed unmatched. Germline V gene data show CDR1 as MNHEY and CDR2 as SMNVEV (reference sequence). The CDR3 is made up of 14 amino acids. CDR3 protein: CASSLWTGRDTQYF. The CDR3 region has the DNA TGTGCCAGCAGTTTATGGACAGGTCGGGATACGCAGTATTTT.

The chain couples TRBV27 to TRBJ2-7; D gene ambiguous. V was shortened by 2 bases and J by 2 bases, with 13 bases between the two germline ends. This CDR3 spans 15 amino acids. Germline V gene lookup returns CDR1 MNHEY and CDR2 SMNVEV (reference sequence). CDR3 protein: CASSLLAGSTYEQYF. The CDR3 DNA sequence: TGTGCCAGCAGTTTACTGGCAGGCTCGACCTACGAGCAGTACTTC.

Points on this clone: The same CDR3 is also encoded by other DNA sequences in this sample. The chain links TRBV20-1 to TRBJ2-5; D gene uncertain. The CDR3 extends over 11 amino acids. Trimming removed 1 base from V and 5 bases from J, with 5 bases in between. Germline V lookup: CDR1 DFQATT, CDR2 SNEGSKA (reference sequence). CDR3 amino acids: CSARGRETQYF. CDR3 nucleotide sequence: TGCAGTGCTAGAGGCCGCGAGACCCAGTACTTC.

J is TRBJ2-1 and V is TRBV18; TRBD2 matches at 10 bases. This CDR3 contains 16 residues. With V trimmed by 4 bases and J by 1 base, 4 bases remained unmatched. Germline V gene sequence: CDR1 KGHSH, CDR2 LQKENI. The CDR3 protein is CASSRFSGRSYNEQFF. For the CDR3, the DNA is TGTGCCAGCTCACGATTTAGCGGGAGGTCCTACAATGAGCAGTTCTTC.

V is TRBV7-2 and J is TRBJ1-5, with TRBD1 matching over 7 bases. The J segment lost 1 base and the V segment lost 6 bases, leaving 6 bases of the junction unmatched. Germline lookup yields CDR1 SGHTA and CDR2 FQGNSA. The CDR3 covers 15 residues. The chain's CDR3 is CASSIGGLSNQPQHF. CDR3 bases: TGTGCCAGCAGTATAGGGGGCCTCAGCAATCAGCCCCAGCATTTT.

The rearrangement joins TRBV9 to TRBJ1-2; no firm D call. The CDR3 extends over 14 amino acids. Germline CDR1 SGDLS, CDR2 YYNGEE. Trimming shortened V by 4 bases and J by 2 bases, and 12 bases separated the two germline ends. The CDR3, as DNA: TGTGCCAGCAGCACCTCAACTAGGAACTATGGCTACACCTTC. This codes for CASSTSTRNYGYTF.

The V and J genes are TRBV5-4 and TRBJ2-1; weak D call: TRBD1 (5 bases). The CDR3 runs 15 residues. V gave up 1 base and J gave up 5 bases, with 13 bases separating them. CDR1 and CDR2 (germline): SGHNT, YYREEE (reference sequence). CDR3 sequence (DNA): TGTGCCAGCAGCTTGAATAGGGGTTTAGACAATGAGCAGTTCTTC. Encoded protein: CASSLNRGLDNEQFF.